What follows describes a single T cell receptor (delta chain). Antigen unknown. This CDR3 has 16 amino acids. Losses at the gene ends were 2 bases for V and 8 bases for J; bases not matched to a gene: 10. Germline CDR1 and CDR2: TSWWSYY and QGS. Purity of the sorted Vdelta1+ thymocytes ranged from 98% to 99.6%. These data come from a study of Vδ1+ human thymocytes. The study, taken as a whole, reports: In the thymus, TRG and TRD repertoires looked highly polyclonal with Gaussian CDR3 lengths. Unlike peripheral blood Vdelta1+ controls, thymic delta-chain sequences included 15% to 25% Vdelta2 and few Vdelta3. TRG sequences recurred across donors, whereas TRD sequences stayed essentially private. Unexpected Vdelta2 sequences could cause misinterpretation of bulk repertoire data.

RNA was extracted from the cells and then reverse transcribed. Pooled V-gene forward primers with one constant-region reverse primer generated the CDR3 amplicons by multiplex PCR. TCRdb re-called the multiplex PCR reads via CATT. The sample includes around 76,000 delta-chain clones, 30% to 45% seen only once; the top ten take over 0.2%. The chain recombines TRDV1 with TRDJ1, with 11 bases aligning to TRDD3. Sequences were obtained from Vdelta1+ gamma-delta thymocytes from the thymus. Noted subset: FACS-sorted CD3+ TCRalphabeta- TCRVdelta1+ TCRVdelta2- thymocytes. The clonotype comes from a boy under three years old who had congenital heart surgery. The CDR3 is CALGEGVNWGIRKLIF. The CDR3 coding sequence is TGTGCTCTTGGGGAAGGGGTGAACTGGGGGATAAGGAAACTCATCTTT.